The sequence of this TCR beta chain was determined in a study of blood T cell repertoires in COVID-19. Background on the study: T cells, B-cell-depleted T cells, or PBMCs supplied cDNA or gDNA.

The CDR3 is 13 residues long. The V gene's germline CDR1 is KGHDR and CDR2 SFDVKD. The V gene lost 7 bases and the J gene lost 3 bases, with 11 bases spanning the gap. In assigning cohorts, the study relied on participant-reported clinical history. This table comes from immunoSEQ multiplex PCR, and its TCRdb copy is limited to in-frame clones, with some not included. The profile shows about 370,000 clones, roughly 90% of them singletons. The gene calls are TRBV24-1 and TRBJ1-2, with D maybe TRBD1 (6 bases). Source material: PBMCs or T cells enriched from blood (not recorded which). This receptor was obtained from a woman aged 35 to 49 who had been exposed to COVID-19. CDR3 in DNA: TGTGCCACCAGCAACACAGGGTACTATGGCTACACCTTC. It specifies CATSNTGYYGYTF.